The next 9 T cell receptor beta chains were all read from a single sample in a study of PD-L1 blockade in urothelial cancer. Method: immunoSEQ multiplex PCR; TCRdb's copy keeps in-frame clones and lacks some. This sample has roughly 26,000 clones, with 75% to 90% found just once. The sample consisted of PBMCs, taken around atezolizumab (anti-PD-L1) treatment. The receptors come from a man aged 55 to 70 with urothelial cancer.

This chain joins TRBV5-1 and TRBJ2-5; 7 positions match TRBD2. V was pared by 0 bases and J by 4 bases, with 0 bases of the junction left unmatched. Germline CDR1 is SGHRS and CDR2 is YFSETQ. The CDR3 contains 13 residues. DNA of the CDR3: TGCGCCAGCAGCTTGGCGGGGGGAGAGACCCAGTACTTC. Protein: CASSLAGGETQYF.

In nucleotides, the CDR3 is TGCGCCAGCAGCTTGGTCGGGGACAATGAGCAGTTCTTC. As protein: CASSLVGDNEQFF. The chain uses TRBV5-1 and TRBJ2-1, with a weak D call TRBD2 (5 bases). The germline V and J ends were trimmed by 0 bases and 5 bases, with 6 bases remaining between them. The CDR3 extends over 13 amino acids. Germline assignment: CDR1 SGHRS and CDR2 YFSETQ.

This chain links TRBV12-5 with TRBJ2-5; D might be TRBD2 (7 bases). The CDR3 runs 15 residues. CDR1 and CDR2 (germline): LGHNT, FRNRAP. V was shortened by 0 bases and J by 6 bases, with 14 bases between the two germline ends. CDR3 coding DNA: TGTGCTAGTGGTTTGGTATCGGGGGGCGGTCAGACCCAGTACTTC. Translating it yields CASGLVSGGGQTQYF.

CDR3 region: CASSPTGRREKLFF. CDR3 nucleotide sequence: TGTGCCAGCAGCCCTACTGGGCGGAGGGAAAAACTGTTTTTT. V usage is TRBV7-9 and J usage is TRBJ1-4; D is undetermined. Germline assignment: CDR1 SEHNR and CDR2 FQNEAQ (reference sequence). Trimming took 5 bases from V and 8 from J, leaving 15 bases between them. The CDR3 totals 14 residues.

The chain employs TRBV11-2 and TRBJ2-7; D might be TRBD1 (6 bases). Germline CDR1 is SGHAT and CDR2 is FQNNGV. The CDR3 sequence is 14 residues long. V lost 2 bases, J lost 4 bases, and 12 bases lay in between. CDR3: CASSLNYRVYEQYF. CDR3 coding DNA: TGTGCCAGCAGCTTAAATTACAGGGTTTACGAGCAGTACTTC.

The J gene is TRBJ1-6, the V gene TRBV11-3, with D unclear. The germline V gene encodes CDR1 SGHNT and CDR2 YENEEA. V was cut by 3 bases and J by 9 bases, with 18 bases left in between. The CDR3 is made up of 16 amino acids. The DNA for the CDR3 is TGTGCCAGCAGCTTCCACGGCGATGGGCTAAGTTCACCCCTCCACTTT. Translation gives CASSFHGDGLSSPLHF. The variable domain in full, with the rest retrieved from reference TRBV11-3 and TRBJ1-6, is EAGVVQSPRYKIIEKKQPVAFWCNPISGHNTLYWYLQNLGQGPELLIRYENEEAVDDSQLPKDRFSAERLKGVDSTLKIQPAELGDSAVYLCASSFHGDGLSSPLHFGNGTRLTVT.

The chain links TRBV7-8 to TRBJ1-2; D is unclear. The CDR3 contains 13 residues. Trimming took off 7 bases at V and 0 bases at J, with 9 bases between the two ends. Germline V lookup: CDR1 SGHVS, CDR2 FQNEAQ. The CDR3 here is CASTTSANYGYTF. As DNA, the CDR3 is TGTGCCAGCACCACCTCAGCTAACTATGGCTACACCTTC.

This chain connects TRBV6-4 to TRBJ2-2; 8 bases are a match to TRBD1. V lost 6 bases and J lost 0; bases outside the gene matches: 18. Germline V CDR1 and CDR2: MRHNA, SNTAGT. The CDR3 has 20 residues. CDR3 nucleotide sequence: TGTGCCAGCAGGGGAACCGGGACAGGAACCTTCACCGCGAACACCGGGGAGCTGTTTTTT. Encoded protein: CASRGTGTGTFTANTGELFF.

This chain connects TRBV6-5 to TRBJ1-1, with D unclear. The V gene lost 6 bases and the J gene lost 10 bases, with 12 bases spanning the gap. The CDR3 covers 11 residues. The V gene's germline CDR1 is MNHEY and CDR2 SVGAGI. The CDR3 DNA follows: TGTGCCAGCAGGGCCGAAGACTTAGCTTTCTTT. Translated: CASRAEDLAFF.